Given below is one T cell receptor beta chain in context. This specimen comes from a study of cytomegalovirus exposure and HLA in healthy donors. The junction had 3 bases not matched to a gene; V was cut back by 1 base and J by 6 bases. The CDR3 extends over 14 amino acids. Germline loops: CDR1 SGHVS, CDR2 FQNEAQ. PCR amplification relied on 60 Vbeta primers (plus 13 Jbeta primers). This table comes from immunoSEQ multiplex PCR, and its TCRdb copy is limited to in-frame clones, with some not included. The table shows some 150,000 clones, with more than 65% occurring only once. This TCR came from a male donor in good health and CMV-seronegative. The sample was PBMCs. V usage is TRBV7-8 and J usage is TRBJ2-7; 10 nucleotides align to TRBD2. The CDR3 region is CASSLGTSGSEQYF. CDR3 DNA sequence: TGTGCCAGCAGCTTAGGGACTAGCGGCTCCGAGCAGTACTTC.